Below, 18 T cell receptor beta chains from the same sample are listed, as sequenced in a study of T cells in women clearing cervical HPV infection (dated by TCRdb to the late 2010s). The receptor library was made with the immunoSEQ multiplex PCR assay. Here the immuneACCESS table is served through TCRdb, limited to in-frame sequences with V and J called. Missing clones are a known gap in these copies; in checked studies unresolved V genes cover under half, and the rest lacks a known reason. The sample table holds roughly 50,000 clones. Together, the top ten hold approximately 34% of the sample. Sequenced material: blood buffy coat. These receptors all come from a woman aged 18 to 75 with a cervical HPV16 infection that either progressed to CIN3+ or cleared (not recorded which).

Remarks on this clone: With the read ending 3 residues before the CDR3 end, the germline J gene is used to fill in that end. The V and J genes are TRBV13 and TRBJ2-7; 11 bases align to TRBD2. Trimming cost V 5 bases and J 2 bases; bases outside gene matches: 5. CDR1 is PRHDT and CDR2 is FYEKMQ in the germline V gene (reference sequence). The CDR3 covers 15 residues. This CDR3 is CASSPGTSGPYEQYF. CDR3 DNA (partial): TGTGCCAGCAGCCCCGGGACTAGCGGACCCTACGAG.

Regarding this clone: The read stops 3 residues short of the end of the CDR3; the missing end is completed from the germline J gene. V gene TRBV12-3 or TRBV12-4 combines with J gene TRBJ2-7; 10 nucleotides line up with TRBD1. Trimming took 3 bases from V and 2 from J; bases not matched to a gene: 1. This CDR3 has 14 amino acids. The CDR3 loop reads CASSLTGGAYEQYF. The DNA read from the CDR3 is TGTGCCAGCAGTTTGACAGGGGGCGCCTACGAG.

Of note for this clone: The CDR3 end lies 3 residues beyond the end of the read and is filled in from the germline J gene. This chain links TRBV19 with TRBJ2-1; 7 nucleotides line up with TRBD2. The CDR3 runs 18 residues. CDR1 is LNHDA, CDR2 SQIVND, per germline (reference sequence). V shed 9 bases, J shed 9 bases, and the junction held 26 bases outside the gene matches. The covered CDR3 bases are TGTGCCAGCGCCACCCCCCGACTAAGCGGGAATGTGAGATTTGAG. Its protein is CASATPRLSGNVRFE. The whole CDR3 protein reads CASATPRLSGNVRFEQFF.

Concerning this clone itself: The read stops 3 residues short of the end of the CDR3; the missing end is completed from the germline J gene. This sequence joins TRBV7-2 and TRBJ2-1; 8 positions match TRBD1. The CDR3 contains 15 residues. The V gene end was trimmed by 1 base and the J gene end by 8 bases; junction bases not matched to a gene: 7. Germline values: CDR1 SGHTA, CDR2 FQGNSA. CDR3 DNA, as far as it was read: TGTGCCAGCAGCTTAGGGCAGGGGGCGGTGTATGAG. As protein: CASSLGQGAVYE. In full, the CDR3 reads CASSLGQGAVYEQFF.

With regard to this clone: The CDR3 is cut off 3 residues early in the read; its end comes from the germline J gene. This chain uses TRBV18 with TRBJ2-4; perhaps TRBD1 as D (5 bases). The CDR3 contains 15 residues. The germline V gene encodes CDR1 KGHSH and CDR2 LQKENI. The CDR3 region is CASSPGAASSYGQYF. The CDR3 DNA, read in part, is TGTGCCAGCTCACCAGGGGCGGCATCATCATATGGT.

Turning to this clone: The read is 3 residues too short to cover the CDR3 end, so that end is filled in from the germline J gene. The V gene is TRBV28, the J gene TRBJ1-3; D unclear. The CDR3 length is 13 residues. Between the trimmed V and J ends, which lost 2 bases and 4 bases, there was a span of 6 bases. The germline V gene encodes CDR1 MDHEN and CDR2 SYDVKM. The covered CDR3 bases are TGTGCCAGCAGTTTACTACAGGGAAACACC. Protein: CASSLLQGNT. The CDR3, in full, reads CASSLLQGNTIYF.

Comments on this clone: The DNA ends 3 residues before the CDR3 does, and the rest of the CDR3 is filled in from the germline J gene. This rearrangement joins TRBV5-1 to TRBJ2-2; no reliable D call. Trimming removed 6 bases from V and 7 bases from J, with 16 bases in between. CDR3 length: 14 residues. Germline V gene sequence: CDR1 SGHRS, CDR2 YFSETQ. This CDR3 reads CASTELPGSGELFF. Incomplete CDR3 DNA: TGCGCCAGCACCGAATTGCCGGGTAGCGGGGAG.

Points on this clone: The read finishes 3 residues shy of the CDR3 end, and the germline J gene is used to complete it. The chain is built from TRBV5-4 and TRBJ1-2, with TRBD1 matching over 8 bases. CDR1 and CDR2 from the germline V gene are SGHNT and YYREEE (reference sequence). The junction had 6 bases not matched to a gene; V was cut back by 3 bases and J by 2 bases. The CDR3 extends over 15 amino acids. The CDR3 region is CASSWGQGANYGYTF. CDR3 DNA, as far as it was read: TGTGCCAGCAGCTGGGGGCAGGGGGCGAACTATGGC. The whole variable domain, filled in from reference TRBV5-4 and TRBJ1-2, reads ETGVTQSPTHLIKTRGQQVTLRCSSQSGHNTVSWYQQALGQGPQFIFQYYREEENGRGNFPPRFSGLQFPNYSSELNVNALELDDSALYLCASSWGQGANYGYTFGSGTRLTVV.

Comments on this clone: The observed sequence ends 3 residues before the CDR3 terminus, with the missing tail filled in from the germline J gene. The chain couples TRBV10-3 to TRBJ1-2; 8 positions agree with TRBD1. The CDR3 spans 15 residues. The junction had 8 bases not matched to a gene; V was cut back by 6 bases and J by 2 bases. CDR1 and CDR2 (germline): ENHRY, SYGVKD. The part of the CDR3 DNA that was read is TGTGCCATCAGGGCGGACAGGGAAGAAAACTATGGC. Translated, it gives CAIRADREENYG. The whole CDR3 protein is CAIRADREENYGYTF.

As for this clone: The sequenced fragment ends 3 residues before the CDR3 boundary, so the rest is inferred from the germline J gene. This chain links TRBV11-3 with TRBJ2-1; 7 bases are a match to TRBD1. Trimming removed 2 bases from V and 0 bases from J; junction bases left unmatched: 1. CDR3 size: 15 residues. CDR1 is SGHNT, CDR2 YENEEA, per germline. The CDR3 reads CASSLRQGSYNEQFF. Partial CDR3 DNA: TGTGCCAGCAGCTTAAGACAGGGCTCCTACAATGAG.

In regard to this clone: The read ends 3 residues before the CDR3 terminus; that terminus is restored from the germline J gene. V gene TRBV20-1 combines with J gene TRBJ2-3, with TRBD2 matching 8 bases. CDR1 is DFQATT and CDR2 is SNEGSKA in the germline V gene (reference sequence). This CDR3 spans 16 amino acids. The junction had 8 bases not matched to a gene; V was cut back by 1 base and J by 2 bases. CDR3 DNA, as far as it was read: TGCAGTGCTAGAGCGGGGGGGAGTCTCTACACAGATACG. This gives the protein CSARAGGSLYTDT. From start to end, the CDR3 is CSARAGGSLYTDTQYF.

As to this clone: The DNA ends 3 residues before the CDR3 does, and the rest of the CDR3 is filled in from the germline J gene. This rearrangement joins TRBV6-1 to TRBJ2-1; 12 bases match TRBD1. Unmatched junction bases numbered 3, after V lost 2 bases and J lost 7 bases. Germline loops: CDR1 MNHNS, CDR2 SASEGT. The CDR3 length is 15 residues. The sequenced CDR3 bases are TGTGCCAGCAGTGAATGGGACAGGGGGCCGAATGAG. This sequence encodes CASSEWDRGPNE. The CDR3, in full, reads CASSEWDRGPNEQFF.

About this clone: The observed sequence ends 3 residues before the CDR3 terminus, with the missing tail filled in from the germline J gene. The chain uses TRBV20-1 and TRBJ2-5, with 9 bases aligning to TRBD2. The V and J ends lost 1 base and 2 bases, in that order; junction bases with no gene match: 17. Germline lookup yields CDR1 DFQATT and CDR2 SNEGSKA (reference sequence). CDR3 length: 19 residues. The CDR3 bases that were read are TGCAGTGCTAGAGGGGGGCCCCAGCGGGGGGCCACCATTCAAGAGACC. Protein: CSARGGPQRGATIQET. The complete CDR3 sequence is CSARGGPQRGATIQETQYF.

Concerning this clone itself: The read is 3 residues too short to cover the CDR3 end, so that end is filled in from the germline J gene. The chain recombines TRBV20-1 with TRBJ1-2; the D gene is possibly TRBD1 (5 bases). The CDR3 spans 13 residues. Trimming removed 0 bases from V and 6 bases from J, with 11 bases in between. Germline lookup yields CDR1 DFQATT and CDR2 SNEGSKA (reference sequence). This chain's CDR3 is CSARDTTEDGYTF. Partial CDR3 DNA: TGCAGTGCTAGAGATACGACAGAAGATGGC.

The CDR3 DNA, read in part, is TGTGCCAGCAGCTTAGGCAGGGATCAGCCC. The encoded protein is CASSLGRDQP. The full CDR3 protein reads CASSLGRDQPQHF. The rearrangement uses TRBV7-2 and TRBJ1-5, with D maybe TRBD1 (5 bases). The missing CDR3 end, 3 residues past where the read stops, is filled in from the germline J gene. The CDR3 contains 13 residues. Deletions cut 1 base from V and 5 bases from J, with 6 bases between. CDR1 is SGHTA, CDR2 FQGNSA, per germline. Together with reference TRBV7-2 and TRBJ1-5, the CDR3 gives the full variable domain: GAGVSQSPSNKVTEKGKDVELRCDPISGHTALYWYRQSLGQGLEFLIYFQGNSAPDKSGLPSDRFSAERTGGSVSTLTIQRTQQEDSAVYLCASSLGRDQPQHFGDGTRLSIL.

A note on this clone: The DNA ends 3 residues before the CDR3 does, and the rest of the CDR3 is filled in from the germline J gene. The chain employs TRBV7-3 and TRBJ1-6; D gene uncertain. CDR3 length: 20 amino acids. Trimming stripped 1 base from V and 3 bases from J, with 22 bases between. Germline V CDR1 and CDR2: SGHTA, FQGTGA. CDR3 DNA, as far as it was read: TGTGCCAGCAGCTTAAGGTACCGTGGAGGGCCCTACCTCTATAATTCACCC. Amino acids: CASSLRYRGGPYLYNSP. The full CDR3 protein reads CASSLRYRGGPYLYNSPLHF.

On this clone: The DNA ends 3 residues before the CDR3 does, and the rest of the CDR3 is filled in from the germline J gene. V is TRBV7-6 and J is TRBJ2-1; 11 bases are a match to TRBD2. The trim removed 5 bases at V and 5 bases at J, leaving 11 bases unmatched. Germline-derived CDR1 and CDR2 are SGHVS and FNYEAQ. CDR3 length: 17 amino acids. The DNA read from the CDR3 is TGTGCCAGCAGCCCCGGTTTAGCGGGGGGGCCTAACAATGAG. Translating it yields CASSPGLAGGPNNE. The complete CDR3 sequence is CASSPGLAGGPNNEQFF.

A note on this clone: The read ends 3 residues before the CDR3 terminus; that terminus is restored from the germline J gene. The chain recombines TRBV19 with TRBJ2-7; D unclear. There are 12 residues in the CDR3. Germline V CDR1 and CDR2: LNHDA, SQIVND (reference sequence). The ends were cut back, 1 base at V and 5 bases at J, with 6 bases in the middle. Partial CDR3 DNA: TGTGCCAGTAGTATAGGAACAAACGAG. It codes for CASSIGTNE. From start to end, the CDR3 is CASSIGTNEQYF.